These T cell receptor beta chains were read from a single sample in a study of T cell repertoires in cytomegalovirus infection. TCRdb re-derived calls from the reads in MiXCR, one entry per CDR3 protein. Among about 400,000 distinct CDR3 sequences listed, roughly 20% were seen once. Sequenced: PBMCs. The origin of the receptors is a human donor in good health (CMV status not recorded). Some clones in this sample may be carry-over from other donors' samples. Both conserved end residues are part of each CDR3. A D gene is named only where the DNA matches it firmly. Part of the rows lack a size; the others show once, few, many or a class for expanded clones.

V gene	D gene	clone size	J gene	CDR3 DNA	CDR3 protein
TRBV7-9	NA	many	TRBJ2-7	TGTGCCAGCAGCTCGACCTTACTGGGATTCGCCTACGAGCAGTACTTC	CASSSTLLGFAYEQYF
TRBV28	TRBD1	NA	TRBJ1-5	TGTGCCAGCAGTGCGACCACAGGGGGAGTGGATCAGCCCCAGCATTTT	CASSATTGGVDQPQHF
TRBV19	NA	few	TRBJ2-1	TGTGCCAGTAGCCGGACTGACCGGGGGAATGAGCAGTTCTTC	CASSRTDRGNEQFF
TRBV20-1	TRBD1	NA	TRBJ2-7	TGCAGTGCGCGGAGACCGGGACAGACCTCCTACGAGCAGTACTTC	CSARRPGQTSYEQYF
TRBV7-2	NA	many	TRBJ1-1	TGTGCCAGCAGCTTCACAGGGCCCGATAACACTGAAGCTTTCTTT	CASSFTGPDNTEAFF
TRBV19	NA	few	TRBJ2-1	TGTGCCAGTAGTATCAACGAGGACAATGAGCAGTTCTTC	CASSINEDNEQFF
TRBV18	TRBD1	NA	TRBJ1-4	TGTGCCAGCTCAACCCGACAGGGGATGGGTGAAAAACTGTTTTTT	CASSTRQGMGEKLFF
TRBV29-1	NA	NA	TRBJ2-1	TGCAGCGTTCTGCGGCTAACGGTCTTGAATTGGCAGTTCTTC	CSVLRLTVLNWQFF
TRBV15	NA	NA	TRBJ2-7	TGTGCCACCAGCAGAGATTCGAACTACGAGCAGTACTTC	CATSRDSNYEQYF
TRBV7-2	NA	many	TRBJ1-3	TGTGCCAGCAGCTTAGCAACAGGCCCTGGAAACACCATATATTTT	CASSLATGPGNTIYF
TRBV20-1	NA	NA	TRBJ2-1	TGCAGTGCCAGGGTAGCGGCTAACTACAATGAGCAGTTCTTC	CSARVAANYNEQFF
TRBV7-8	TRBD1	few	TRBJ2-5	TGTGCCAGCAGCTTTCAACAGGGGCCACAAGAGACCCAGTACTTC	CASSFQQGPQETQYF
TRBV6-6	NA	few	TRBJ1-1	TGTGCCAGCAGTTACTCGCTTAAGATGAACACTGAAGCTTTCTTT	CASSYSLKMNTEAFF
TRBV10-3	TRBD1	few	TRBJ2-3	TGTGCCATTAGACAGGGTTCTGGCACAGATACGCAGTATTTT	CAIRQGSGTDTQYF
TRBV30	NA	NA	TRBJ2-3	TGTGCCTGGAGTCCCCGGGCAGATACGCAGTATTTT	CAWSPRADTQYF
TRBV6-2/TRBV6-3	NA	NA	TRBJ2-7	TGTGCCAGCAGTTACTGGGGCCGTGCCTTTGAGCAGTACTTC	CASSYWGRAFEQYF
TRBV10-3	TRBD2	few	TRBJ2-1	TGTGCCATCAGAAATACTAGCGGCAATGAGCAGTTCTTC	CAIRNTSGNEQFF
TRBV7-9	NA	NA	TRBJ1-3	TGTGCCAGCAGCCCGGTGGTCCTTGACAGGCCGATCGGAAACACCATATATTTT	CASSPVVLDRPIGNTIYF
TRBV2	NA	few	TRBJ1-1	TGTGCCAGCAGTGATTTTGGATTCACTACTGAAGCTTTCTTT	CASSDFGFTTEAFF
TRBV7-2	NA	many	TRBJ2-5	TGTGCCAGCAGCTTTAGCGCTCAGACCCAGTACTTC	CASSFSAQTQYF
TRBV20-1	TRBD1	few	TRBJ2-1	TGCAGTGCTTCCCGGGACAGGGAAAATGAGCAGTTCTTC	CSASRDRENEQFF
TRBV6-1	NA	many	TRBJ1-1	TGTGCCAGCAGCCCCTCCCACACTGAAGCTTTCTTT	CASSPSHTEAFF
TRBV7-2	NA	NA	TRBJ2-7	TGTGCCAGCATGTGGGTGGCAGGGGGGCCCTACGAGCAGTACTTC	CASMWVAGGPYEQYF
TRBV7-2	NA	few	TRBJ2-7	TGTGCCAGCAGCCCCCGCAGATACGAGCAGTACTTC	CASSPRRYEQYF
TRBV7-2	NA	many	TRBJ2-1	TGTGCCAGCAGCGTAGGTCCTTACAATGAGCAGTTCTTC	CASSVGPYNEQFF
TRBV28	TRBD2	few	TRBJ2-1	TGTGCCAGCAGTTTTCAGCGGGGGGACTCCTACAATGAGCAGTTCTTC	CASSFQRGDSYNEQFF
TRBV11-2	NA	many	TRBJ2-7	TGTGCCAGCAGCTTAAACACTTATGTCGGCGAGCAGTACTTC	CASSLNTYVGEQYF
TRBV6-5	NA	few	TRBJ2-7	TGTGCCAGCAGTTCACCGGGGACTGACCGACCCTACGAGCAGTACTTC	CASSSPGTDRPYEQYF
TRBV19	NA	many	TRBJ1-2	TGTGCCAGTGATCCGGGGGGCCGACCCAACTACTATGGCTACACCTTC	CASDPGGRPNYYGYTF
TRBV29-1	NA	few	TRBJ2-5	TGCAGCGTTACGATCGTAGAGACCCAGTACTTC	CSVTIVETQYF
TRBV12-3/TRBV12-4	NA	many	TRBJ1-5	TGTGCCAGCAGTTTAACGGGGGGGAGTCAGCCCCAGCATTTT	CASSLTGGSQPQHF
TRBV7-2	NA	many	TRBJ1-1	TGTGCCAGCAGCTTTACGGCAGGGAACACTGAAGCTTTCTTT	CASSFTAGNTEAFF
TRBV20-1	TRBD1	NA	TRBJ1-4	TGCAGTGCTAGCCGACAGGGTAGTGAACTGTTTTTT	CSASRQGSELFF
TRBV6-2/TRBV6-3	TRBD2	few	TRBJ2-2	TGTGCCAGCACCCTGGGACTAGCCGAGACCGGGGAGCTGTTTTTT	CASTLGLAETGELFF
TRBV7-2	NA	many	TRBJ2-3	TGTGCCAGCAGCTTACCCCCCGGGGCAACGCCACCAGATACGCAGTATTTT	CASSLPPGATPPDTQYF
TRBV19	NA	NA	TRBJ2-7	TGTGCCAGTAGTATTGCGGGGAACTCCTACGAGCAGTACTTC	CASSIAGNSYEQYF
TRBV18	NA	few	TRBJ1-1	TGTGCCAGCTCACCGAGACCCTGGGAGGGGAACACTGAAGCTTTCTTT	CASSPRPWEGNTEAFF
TRBV7-6	NA	NA	TRBJ1-5	TGTGCCAGCAGCTTAACGGGTCCAATAGACAATCAGCCCCAGCATTTT	CASSLTGPIDNQPQHF
TRBV10-1	NA	NA	TRBJ2-4	TGCGCCAGCAGTGAGTCGGCCAGTAAAAACATTCAGTACTTC	CASSESASKNIQYF
TRBV7-6	NA	many	TRBJ2-1	TGTGCCAGCAGCTTAGCGGGACTTGGGGACAATGAGCAGTTCTTC	CASSLAGLGDNEQFF
TRBV7-2	TRBD1	many	TRBJ2-1	TGTGCCAGCAGCTTAACCGGACAGGACAATGAGCAGTTCTTC	CASSLTGQDNEQFF
TRBV20-1	NA	NA	TRBJ2-7	TGCAGTGCGAACCAACCTACCAACAGCCCCTACGAGCAGTACTTC	CSANQPTNSPYEQYF
TRBV12-3/TRBV12-4	NA	NA	TRBJ1-6	TGTGCCAGCAGTTTAGCAACCCCGGGGGGTAATTCACCCCTCCACTTT	CASSLATPGGNSPLHF
TRBV7-6	TRBD2	few	TRBJ2-1	TGTGCCAGCAGCTTAGCGGCGTTTAGCGGGGGTAGCTACAATGAGCAGTTCTTC	CASSLAAFSGGSYNEQFF
TRBV20-1	NA	NA	TRBJ2-5	TGCAGTGCTGACAGCAGGGGCCGAGAGACCCAGTACTTC	CSADSRGRETQYF
TRBV20-1	NA	NA	TRBJ1-1	TGCAGTGCTTTCAGCCACACTGAAGCTTTCTTT	CSAFSHTEAFF
TRBV18	NA	NA	TRBJ2-5	TGTGCCAGCTCACCCGGGATCGGAGGCGGGACCCAGTACTTC	CASSPGIGGGTQYF
TRBV7-9	NA	few	TRBJ1-1	TGTGCCAGCAGCTCTATGGGGTCGGGCACTGAAGCTTTCTTT	CASSSMGSGTEAFF
TRBV7-2	NA	NA	TRBJ2-1	TGTGCCAGCAGCTTAGTCCGGGACTGGACATACAATGAGCAGTTCTTC	CASSLVRDWTYNEQFF
TRBV20-1	TRBD2	few	TRBJ2-7	TGCAGTGCTAGAGCCGCTCACGGGGCGGGAGCTGGCGAGCAGTACTTC	CSARAAHGAGAGEQYF
TRBV20-1	NA	few	TRBJ2-7	TGCAGTGTGGGCGGTTACTCGGAGCAGTACTTC	CSVGGYSEQYF
TRBV7-9	NA	few	TRBJ2-5	TGTGCCAGCAGCTTAGCGCGACAGGCGTACCAAGAGACCCAGTACTTC	CASSLARQAYQETQYF
TRBV7-4	NA	many	TRBJ1-4	TGTGCCAGCAGCCTTGCGAAAACGGGGTTCAGGTTTTACGCTAATGAAAAACTGTTTTTT	CASSLAKTGFRFYANEKLFF
TRBV19	NA	few	TRBJ2-2	TGTGCCAGTAGCCTCGGGTTTCCTGCCACCGGGGAGCTGTTTTTT	CASSLGFPATGELFF
TRBV15	NA	NA	TRBJ1-4	TGTGCCACCAGCAGAGGTCGGGGGATTGGTAATGAAAAACTGTTTTTT	CATSRGRGIGNEKLFF
TRBV10-3	TRBD2	few	TRBJ2-2	TGTGCCATCAGCGAGACGGGGGGGCCGGGCGGGGAGCTGTTTTTT	CAISETGGPGGELFF